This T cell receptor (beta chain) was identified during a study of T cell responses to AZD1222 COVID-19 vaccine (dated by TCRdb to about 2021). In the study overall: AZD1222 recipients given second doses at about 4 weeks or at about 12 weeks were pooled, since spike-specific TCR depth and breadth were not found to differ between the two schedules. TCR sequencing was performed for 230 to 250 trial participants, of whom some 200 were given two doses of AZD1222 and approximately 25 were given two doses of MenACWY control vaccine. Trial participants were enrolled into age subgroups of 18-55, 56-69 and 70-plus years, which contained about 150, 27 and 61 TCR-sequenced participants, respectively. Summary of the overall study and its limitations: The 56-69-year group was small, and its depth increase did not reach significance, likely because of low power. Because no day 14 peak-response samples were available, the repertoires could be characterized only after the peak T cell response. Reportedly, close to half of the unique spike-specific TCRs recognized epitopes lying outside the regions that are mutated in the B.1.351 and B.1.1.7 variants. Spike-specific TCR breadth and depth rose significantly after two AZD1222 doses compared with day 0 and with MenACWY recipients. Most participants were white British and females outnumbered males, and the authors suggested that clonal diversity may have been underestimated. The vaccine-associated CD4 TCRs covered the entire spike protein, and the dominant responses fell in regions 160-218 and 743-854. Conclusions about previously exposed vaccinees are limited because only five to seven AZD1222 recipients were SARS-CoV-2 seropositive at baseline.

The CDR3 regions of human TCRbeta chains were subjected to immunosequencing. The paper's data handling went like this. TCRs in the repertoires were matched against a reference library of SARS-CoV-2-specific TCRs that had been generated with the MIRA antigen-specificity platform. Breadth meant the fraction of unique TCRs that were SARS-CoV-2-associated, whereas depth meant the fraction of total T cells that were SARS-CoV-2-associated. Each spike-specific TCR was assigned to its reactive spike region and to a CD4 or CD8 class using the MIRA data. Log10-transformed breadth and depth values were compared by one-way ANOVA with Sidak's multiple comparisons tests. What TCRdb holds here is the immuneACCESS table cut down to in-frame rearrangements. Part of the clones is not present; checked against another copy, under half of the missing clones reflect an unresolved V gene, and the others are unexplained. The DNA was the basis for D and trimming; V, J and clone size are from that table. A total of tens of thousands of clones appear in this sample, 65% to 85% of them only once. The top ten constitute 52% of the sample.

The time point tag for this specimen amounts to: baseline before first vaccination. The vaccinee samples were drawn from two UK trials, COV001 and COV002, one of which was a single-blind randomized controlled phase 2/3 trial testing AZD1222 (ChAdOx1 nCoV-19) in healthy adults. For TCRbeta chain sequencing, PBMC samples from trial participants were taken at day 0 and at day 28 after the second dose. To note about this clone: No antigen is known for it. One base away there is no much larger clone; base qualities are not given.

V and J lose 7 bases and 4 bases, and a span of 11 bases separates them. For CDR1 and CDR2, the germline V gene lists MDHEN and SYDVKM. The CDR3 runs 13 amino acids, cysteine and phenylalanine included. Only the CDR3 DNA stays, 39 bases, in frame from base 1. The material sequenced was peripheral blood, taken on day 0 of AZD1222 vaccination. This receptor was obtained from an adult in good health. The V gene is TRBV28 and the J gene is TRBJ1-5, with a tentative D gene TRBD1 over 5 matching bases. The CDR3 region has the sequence CASNWGSNQPQHF. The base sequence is TGTGCCAGCAATTGGGGGTCGAATCAGCCCCAGCATTTT.